Listed below are T cell receptor beta chains from one sample, sequenced in a study of T cells after yellow fever vaccination. TCRdb processed the 5' RACE reads anew with MiXCR; each CDR3 protein has one entry. The data hold about 260,000 distinct CDR3 sequences, with over 10% observed a single time. The sample in question was CD4+ T cells sorted from PBMCs, obtained 45 days after the yellow fever booster vaccination. Receptor source: a man younger than 45 who received the YFV17D yellow fever vaccine. CDR3s include the opening cysteine and the closing phenylalanine or tryptophan. The D gene is left open where the match is weak. Some rows mark clone size as missing; the rest say once, few, many or name a class of expanded clone.

J gene: TRBJ2-3
D gene: TRBD2
CDR3 length: 16
clone size: few
V gene: TRBV5-1
CDR3 protein: CASSPRTSGREDTQYF
CDR3 DNA: TGCGCCAGCAGCCCTCGGACGAGCGGGAGGGAGGATACGCAGTATTTT

J gene: TRBJ2-5
D gene: .
CDR3 length: 13
clone size: .
V gene: TRBV7-2
CDR3 protein: CASSPRTRETQYF
CDR3 DNA: TGTGCCAGCAGCCCCAGGACGAGGGAGACCCAGTACTTC

J gene: TRBJ2-2
D gene: .
CDR3 length: 17
clone size: few
V gene: TRBV18
CDR3 protein: CASSPLLLTANTGELFF
CDR3 DNA: TGTGCCAGCTCACCACTGCTACTTACCGCGAACACCGGGGAGCTGTTTTTT

J gene: TRBJ2-7
D gene: .
CDR3 length: 11
clone size: .
V gene: TRBV10-3
CDR3 protein: CAISEMGVVYF
CDR3 DNA: TGTGCCATCAGTGAGATGGGTGTGGTGTACTTC

J gene: TRBJ2-3
D gene: .
CDR3 length: 15
clone size: .
V gene: TRBV7-2
CDR3 protein: CASSLVRELSDTQYF
CDR3 DNA: TGTGCCAGCAGCTTAGTAAGGGAGCTCTCAGATACGCAGTATTTT

J gene: TRBJ2-6
D gene: .
CDR3 length: 17
clone size: few
V gene: TRBV7-2
CDR3 protein: CASSLAGTRSGANVLTF
CDR3 DNA: TGTGCCAGCAGCTTAGCCGGGACCCGCTCTGGGGCCAACGTCCTGACTTTC

J gene: TRBJ2-1
D gene: TRBD1
CDR3 length: 15
clone size: .
V gene: TRBV5-6
CDR3 protein: CASRVRDRGYNEQFF
CDR3 DNA: TGTGCCAGCCGCGTCCGGGACAGGGGATACAATGAGCAGTTCTTC

J gene: TRBJ2-1
D gene: TRBD2
CDR3 length: 15
clone size: .
V gene: TRBV25-1
CDR3 protein: CDSSRAGGSYNEQFF
CDR3 DNA: TGTGACAGCAGTAGAGCGGGAGGGTCCTACAATGAGCAGTTCTTC

J gene: TRBJ1-1
D gene: .
CDR3 length: 11
clone size: few
V gene: TRBV29-1
CDR3 protein: CSVEMNTEAFF
CDR3 DNA: TGCAGCGTGGAGATGAACACTGAAGCTTTCTTT

J gene: TRBJ2-7
D gene: TRBD2
CDR3 length: 15
clone size: few
V gene: TRBV7-2
CDR3 protein: CASSKIAGGRNEQYF
CDR3 DNA: TGTGCCAGCAGCAAGATAGCGGGAGGGAGAAACGAGCAGTACTTC

J gene: TRBJ2-3
D gene: TRBD2
CDR3 length: 16
clone size: few
V gene: TRBV5-1
CDR3 protein: CASSKLAGGDADTQYF
CDR3 DNA: TGCGCCAGCAGCAAGCTAGCGGGAGGGGATGCAGATACGCAGTATTTT

J gene: TRBJ2-2
D gene: .
CDR3 length: 13
clone size: .
V gene: TRBV7-3
CDR3 protein: CASSGRRTGELFF
CDR3 DNA: TGTGCCAGCAGCGGGAGGAGAACCGGGGAGCTGTTTTTT

J gene: TRBJ1-2
D gene: .
CDR3 length: 15
clone size: .
V gene: TRBV7-6
CDR3 protein: CASSPMIQGGTGYTF
CDR3 DNA: TGTGCCAGCAGCCCTATGATCCAAGGCGGAACAGGCTACACCTTC

J gene: TRBJ2-3
D gene: .
CDR3 length: 15
clone size: few
V gene: TRBV9
CDR3 protein: CASSGSSRHTDTQYF
CDR3 DNA: TGTGCCAGCAGCGGGAGTAGCAGACACACAGATACGCAGTATTTT

J gene: TRBJ1-2
D gene: TRBD1
CDR3 length: 14
clone size: few
V gene: TRBV20-1
CDR3 protein: CSAPPRTGGEGYTF
CDR3 DNA: TGCAGTGCCCCCCCCAGGACAGGGGGTGAAGGCTACACCTTC

J gene: TRBJ1-4
D gene: .
CDR3 length: 14
clone size: .
V gene: TRBV5-6
CDR3 protein: CASSLAGVDEKLFF
CDR3 DNA: TGTGCCAGCAGCTTAGCCGGGGTGGATGAAAAACTGTTTTTT

J gene: TRBJ2-2
D gene: .
CDR3 length: 13
clone size: many
V gene: TRBV5-1
CDR3 protein: CASSPGLPGELFF
CDR3 DNA: TGCGCCAGCAGCCCTGGATTACCCGGGGAGCTGTTTTTT

J gene: TRBJ2-3
D gene: .
CDR3 length: 15
clone size: .
V gene: TRBV3-1
CDR3 protein: CASSPRRASTDTQYF
CDR3 DNA: TGTGCCAGCAGCCCCCGCAGGGCTAGCACAGATACGCAGTATTTT

J gene: TRBJ2-7
D gene: .
CDR3 length: 14
clone size: few
V gene: TRBV5-1
CDR3 protein: CASSETGQGYEQYF
CDR3 DNA: TGCGCCAGCAGCGAGACAGGACAAGGCTACGAGCAGTACTTC

J gene: TRBJ2-1
D gene: TRBD2
CDR3 length: 10
clone size: .
V gene: TRBV29-1
CDR3 protein: CSVGLAEQFF
CDR3 DNA: TGCAGCGTAGGACTAGCCGAGCAGTTCTTC

J gene: TRBJ2-3
D gene: .
CDR3 length: 15
clone size: few
V gene: TRBV4-3
CDR3 protein: CASSRRAGSTDTQYF
CDR3 DNA: TGCGCCAGCAGCAGAAGGGCCGGTAGCACAGATACGCAGTATTTT

J gene: TRBJ1-2
D gene: .
CDR3 length: 13
clone size: few
V gene: TRBV12-3/TRBV12-4
CDR3 protein: CASSSLDRYGYTF
CDR3 DNA: TGTGCCAGCAGCAGCCTTGACAGATATGGCTACACCTTC

J gene: TRBJ2-5
D gene: .
CDR3 length: 14
clone size: .
V gene: TRBV20-1
CDR3 protein: CSAGKPGFDETQYF
CDR3 DNA: TGCAGTGCTGGAAAGCCGGGGTTCGATGAGACCCAGTACTTC

J gene: TRBJ2-2
D gene: TRBD2
CDR3 length: 15
clone size: .
V gene: TRBV2
CDR3 protein: CASSPSGSVTGELFF
CDR3 DNA: TGTGCCAGCAGTCCTAGCGGGAGTGTTACCGGGGAGCTGTTTTTT

J gene: TRBJ2-3
D gene: TRBD1
CDR3 length: 15
clone size: few
V gene: TRBV7-9
CDR3 protein: CASSPTGGSTDTQYF
CDR3 DNA: TGTGCCAGCAGCCCGACAGGGGGAAGCACAGATACGCAGTATTTT

J gene: TRBJ2-2
D gene: .
CDR3 length: 14
clone size: .
V gene: TRBV20-1
CDR3 protein: CSAGRGPNTGELFF
CDR3 DNA: TGCAGTGCCGGGCGCGGACCGAACACCGGGGAGCTGTTTTTT

J gene: TRBJ2-7
D gene: TRBD2
CDR3 length: 17
clone size: .
V gene: TRBV27
CDR3 protein: CASTKRGTTLSSYEQYF
CDR3 DNA: TGTGCCAGCACAAAACGCGGGACTACCCTCTCTTCCTACGAGCAGTACTTC

J gene: TRBJ1-5
D gene: TRBD1
CDR3 length: 15
clone size: few
V gene: TRBV7-2
CDR3 protein: CASSLAGTGRQPQHF
CDR3 DNA: TGTGCCAGCAGCTTAGCAGGGACAGGGAGACAGCCCCAGCATTTT